The next 29 T cell receptor beta chains were all read from a single sample in a study of T cell repertoires in cytomegalovirus infection. TCRdb called the reads again in MiXCR, with one record for every CDR3 protein. Of more than 300,000 distinct CDR3 sequences in the sample, around a third were seen once. No cognate antigen is known for these TCRs. Sequenced material: cultured PBMCs, taken from culture after CMV antigen stimulation. These receptors all stem from a human donor in good health (CMV status not recorded). Some clones in this sample may be carry-over from other donors' samples.

This chain joins TRBV20-1 and TRBJ1-1; maybe TRBD1 (6 bases). The V and J ends lost 7 bases and 0 bases respectively, with 15 bases between them. Germline CDR1 is DFQATT and CDR2 is SNEGSKA (reference sequence). The CDR3 contains 14 residues. CDR3 sequence: CSGTGPQMNTEAFF. The DNA of the CDR3 is TGCAGTGGCACAGGGCCCCAAATGAACACTGAAGCTTTCTTT.

This clonotype was observed at least ten times. The rearrangement links TRBV7-2 to TRBJ1-4; D is ambiguous. There are 15 residues in the CDR3. Germline CDR1 is SGHTA and CDR2 is FQGNSA. Trimming took 2 bases from V and 7 from J, leaving 14 bases between them. The CDR3 sequence: CASSLSGVSSEKLFF. Written as DNA, the CDR3 is TGTGCCAGCAGCTTATCTGGAGTTAGTAGTGAAAAACTGTTTTTT.

This chain links TRBV28 with TRBJ1-6; TRBD1 agrees at 7 bases. The ends lost 11 bases at V and 7 bases at J; junction bases unmatched: 11. This CDR3 is 14 amino acids long. Germline CDR1 reads MDHEN; CDR2 reads SYDVKM. CDR3 protein: CAVGRTGENSPLHF. In nucleotides, the CDR3 is TGTGCCGTTGGCAGGACAGGCGAGAATTCACCCCTCCACTTT.

This clonotype was seen more than once but under ten times. The V call is TRBV19, the J call TRBJ1-1; D is unresolved. Germline CDR1 LNHDA, CDR2 SQIVND (reference sequence). Trimming stripped 0 bases from V and 6 bases from J, with 11 bases between. CDR3 length: 14 amino acids. The chain's CDR3 is CASSIDATRAEAFF. CDR3 in DNA: TGTGCCAGTAGTATAGATGCGACGAGGGCTGAAGCTTTCTTT.

V is TRBV6-2 or TRBV6-3 and J is TRBJ1-5; D ambiguous. Germline assignment: CDR1 MNHEY and CDR2 SVGEGT. CDR3 length equals 14 residues. V shed 2 bases and J shed 5 bases, with 10 bases lying between them. CDR3 residues: CASSYRADHQPQHF. For the CDR3, the DNA is TGTGCCAGCAGTTACAGGGCAGACCATCAGCCCCAGCATTTT.

This chain uses TRBV5-1 with TRBJ2-1; a weak D match, TRBD1 (5 bases). This CDR3 contains 14 residues. Per germline, CDR1 SGHRS and CDR2 YFSETQ. The ends were cut back, 7 bases at V and 5 bases at J, with 16 bases in the middle. The CDR3 DNA follows: TGCGCCAGCCACCCAGGACAAGCCGACAATGAGCAGTTCTTC. This sequence encodes CASHPGQADNEQFF. Filled out from reference TRBV5-1 and TRBJ2-1, the complete variable domain reads KAGVTQTPRYLIKTRGQQVTLSCSPISGHRSVSWYQQTPGQGLQFLFEYFSETQRNKGNFPGRFSGRQFSNSRSEMNVSTLELGDSALYLCASHPGQADNEQFFGPGTRLTVL.

The chain recombines TRBV25-1 with TRBJ1-1; 12 bases map to TRBD1. CDR1 and CDR2 (germline): MGHDK, SYGVNS. V trimming: 5 bases; J trimming: 5 bases; junction bases outside the gene matches: 9. The CDR3 extends over 16 amino acids. CDR3: CASSIAGTGGHTEAFF. DNA of the CDR3: TGTGCCAGCAGTATCGCCGGGACAGGGGGCCATACTGAAGCTTTCTTT.

This clonotype has only a few counts. This chain uses TRBV6-6 with TRBJ2-7; no firm D call. The CDR3 is 11 amino acids. From germline, CDR1 is MNHNY and CDR2 SVGAGI (reference sequence). V lost 5 bases and J 7 bases, leaving 9 bases between the germline ends. CDR3 in DNA: TGTGCCAGCAGTCCTGGTGGAGAGCAGTACGTC. This codes for CASSPGGEQYV.

The chain couples TRBV10-3 to TRBJ2-5; 8 bases match TRBD1. The CDR3 has 13 amino acids. Trimming cost V 9 bases and J 4 bases; bases outside gene matches: 7. CDR1 and CDR2 (germline): ENHRY, SYGVKD. CDR3 bases: TGTGCCATTGCGACCGGACAGGGAGAGACCCAGTACTTC. This translates into CAIATGQGETQYF.

The rearrangement links TRBV10-3 to TRBJ1-2, with D uncertain. Germline V gene sequence: CDR1 ENHRY, CDR2 SYGVKD. V lost 8 bases, J lost 3 bases, and 13 bases lay in between. This CDR3 region has 13 residues. This chain's CDR3 is CAILESGDYGYTF. CDR3 DNA sequence: TGTGCCATCTTGGAGTCCGGAGACTATGGCTACACCTTC.

The table lists this clonotype with a few counts. The DNA of the CDR3 is TGTGCCAGCAGTTTATCTCCCCGCACAGATACGCAGTATTTT. This sequence encodes CASSLSPRTDTQYF. This rearrangement joins TRBV28 to TRBJ2-3; no clear D gene. The V gene lost 1 base and the J gene lost 1 base, with 6 bases spanning the gap. The germline gives CDR1 MDHEN, CDR2 SYDVKM. This CDR3 is 14 amino acids long.

The rearrangement uses TRBV15 and TRBJ2-7; 12 bases map to TRBD2. CDR1 and CDR2 from the germline V gene are LNHNV and YYDKDF (reference sequence). This CDR3 is built from 18 residues. The ends lost 1 base at V and 4 bases at J; junction bases unmatched: 11. The CDR3: CATSRGTSGARAVYEQYF. Written as DNA, the CDR3 is TGTGCCACCAGCAGAGGGACTAGCGGGGCCCGAGCGGTATACGAGCAGTACTTC.

Remarks on this clonotype: Germline and junction disagree at one end, which may indicate a read error. This chain uses TRBV7-2 with TRBJ2-3; possibly TRBD2 for D (6 bases). The CDR3 consists of 15 residues. The germline V gene has CDR1 SGHTA and CDR2 FQGNSA. The CDR3 here is CASSLGGRNTDTRYF. The CDR3 coding sequence is TGTGCCAGCAGTCTGGGGGGACGGAACACAGATACGCGGTATTTT.

V usage is TRBV10-2 and J usage is TRBJ2-1; TRBD2 aligns across 9 bases. Trimming removed 0 bases from V and 8 bases from J; junction bases left unmatched: 11. The CDR3 covers 17 residues. Germline V gene sequence: CDR1 WSHSY, CDR2 SAAADI. The DNA of the CDR3 is TGCGCCAGCAGTGAGTCGAGAGGCGGGAGGGGTCTCGATGAGCAGTTCTTC. It codes for CASSESRGGRGLDEQFF.

This clonotype was seen at least ten times. The chain couples TRBV7-2 to TRBJ2-2; 15 bases match TRBD2. Per the germline V gene, CDR1 is SGHTA and CDR2 is FQGNSA. J gave up 5 bases and V 5 bases, and 9 bases lay outside the gene matches. The CDR3 runs 18 residues. Here the CDR3 DNA reads TGTGCCAGCAGCCAACGGGGACTAGCGGGAGGTGGGACCGGGGAGCTGTTTTTT. Amino acids: CASSQRGLAGGGTGELFF.

The genes are TRBV10-2 and TRBJ1-6; D might be TRBD1 (5 bases). Germline V gives CDR1 WSHSY, CDR2 SAAADI. The CDR3 sequence is 18 residues long. Trimming removed 2 bases from V and 0 bases from J, with 14 bases in between. CDR3 sequence: CASSELRGEGSYNSPLHF. The CDR3 nucleotides read TGCGCCAGCAGTGAGCTCCGAGGGGAGGGCTCCTATAATTCACCCCTCCACTTT.

V is TRBV24-1 and J is TRBJ1-4, with 7 bases matching TRBD1. With V trimmed by 4 bases and J by 7 bases, 11 bases remained unmatched. Germline lookup yields CDR1 KGHDR and CDR2 SFDVKD. The CDR3 is made up of 16 amino acids. The CDR3 loop is CATSEPGSGGGEKLFF. The CDR3 nucleotides read TGTGCCACCAGTGAACCAGGATCAGGGGGGGGTGAAAAACTGTTTTTT.

This clonotype was seen at least ten times. The chain joins TRBV28 to TRBJ1-1; D is ambiguous. Trimming took 7 bases from V and 0 from J, leaving 12 bases between them. The germline gives CDR1 MDHEN, CDR2 SYDVKM. This CDR3 is 14 amino acids long. The CDR3 nucleotides are TGTGCCAGCAAGGGATTCGAATTGAACACTGAAGCTTTCTTT. This translates into CASKGFELNTEAFF.

This sequence joins TRBV20-1 and TRBJ2-5; no definite D call. The V and J ends lost 6 bases and 3 bases respectively, with 11 bases between them. Germline lookup yields CDR1 DFQATT and CDR2 SNEGSKA (reference sequence). CDR3 length: 12 amino acids. The CDR3, as DNA: TGCAGTGCCTCCGGAACCAAAGAGACCCAGTACTTC. It translates to CSASGTKETQYF.

This sequence joins TRBV27 and TRBJ2-5; 9 bases agree with TRBD2. Germline CDR1 and CDR2: MNHEY and SMNVEV (reference sequence). The CDR3 is made up of 15 amino acids. With 7 bases clipped from V and 3 bases from J, the junction kept 9 bases outside the gene matches. Here the CDR3 reads CASMTATSGKETQYF. In DNA form, the CDR3 reads TGTGCCAGCATGACGGCGACTAGCGGAAAAGAGACCCAGTACTTC.

J is TRBJ1-1 and V is TRBV6-2 or TRBV6-3, with a weak D call TRBD1 (5 bases). The V end was cut by 2 bases, the J end by 6 bases, with 13 bases between. From germline, CDR1 is MNHEY and CDR2 SVGEGT. CDR3 length: 14 amino acids. CDR3 region: CASSYLWAGAEAFF. The CDR3 DNA sequence: TGTGCCAGCAGTTACCTCTGGGCGGGGGCTGAAGCTTTCTTT.

J is TRBJ2-1 and V is TRBV18; 12 nucleotides align to TRBD1. V lost 5 bases and J lost 8; bases outside the gene matches: 13. CDR1 KGHSH and CDR2 LQKENI come from the germline V gene. CDR3 length: 17 amino acids. CDR3 amino acids: CASSSFPGQGANYEQFF. The DNA of the CDR3 is TGTGCCAGCTCATCCTTCCCGGGACAGGGGGCCAACTATGAGCAGTTCTTC.

V and J are TRBV10-2 and TRBJ2-1; 9 bases map to TRBD2. Germline V gene sequence: CDR1 WSHSY, CDR2 SAAADI. The trim removed 4 bases at V and 0 bases at J, leaving 10 bases unmatched. The CDR3 has 18 residues. The CDR3 DNA is TGCGCCAGCAGTGGGAGGCTAGCGGGATCCGTCTCCTACAATGAGCAGTTCTTC. Amino acid sequence: CASSGRLAGSVSYNEQFF.

The V and J genes are TRBV10-3 and TRBJ1-1; 7 bases are a match to TRBD1. V shed 6 bases, J shed 4 bases, and the junction held 8 bases outside the gene matches. The CDR3 has 14 amino acids. Germline V gene data show CDR1 as ENHRY and CDR2 as SYGVKD. CDR3 residues: CAIRDSTGITEAFF. The CDR3 bases are TGTGCCATCAGGGACTCGACAGGGATCACTGAAGCTTTCTTT.

This chain connects TRBV12-5 to TRBJ1-2; D is possibly TRBD1 (5 bases). The CDR3 contains 14 residues. Trimming pared 5 bases from V and 5 bases from J, leaving 15 bases between. Germline CDR1 reads LGHNT; CDR2 reads FRNRAP. The CDR3 DNA sequence: TGTGCTAGTGGTCGCATGGGGGGGGAATATGGCTACACCTTC. Its protein product is CASGRMGGEYGYTF.

This clonotype appeared a few times. The CDR3 is CASSSQGLALGNEQFF. The CDR3 nucleotides are TGTGCCAGCAGCTCCCAGGGACTAGCTCTTGGCAATGAGCAGTTCTTC. The chain is built from TRBV12-3 or TRBV12-4 and TRBJ2-1; TRBD2 aligns across 9 bases. This CDR3 comprises 16 residues. J gave up 6 bases and V 6 bases, and 12 bases lay outside the gene matches.

The rearrangement joins TRBV12-3 or TRBV12-4 to TRBJ2-7, with 8 positions matching TRBD2. Trimming cost V 5 bases and J 0 bases; bases outside gene matches: 6. The CDR3 runs 15 residues. The CDR3 loop reads CASSLSGTFSYEQYF. The CDR3 DNA follows: TGTGCCAGCAGTCTTAGCGGGACGTTCTCCTACGAGCAGTACTTC.

This rearrangement joins TRBV4-2 to TRBJ2-1, with D perhaps given as TRBD1 or TRBD2 (5 bases each). The CDR3 is made up of 13 amino acids. Trimming cost V 5 bases and J 9 bases, with 14 bases left between them. CDR1 is LGHNA, CDR2 YNFKEQ, per germline. The CDR3 coding sequence is TGTGCCAGCAGCTGGGGGTCGGGGAGTGAGCAGTTCTTC. Amino acid sequence: CASSWGSGSEQFF.

The J gene is TRBJ1-6, the V gene TRBV7-9; perhaps TRBD1 as D (5 bases). Trimming removed 3 bases from V and 10 bases from J, with 13 bases in between. This CDR3 has 14 residues. The germline V gene has CDR1 SEHNR and CDR2 FQNEAQ (reference sequence). CDR3 region: CASSFTQGWSPLHF. CDR3 nucleotides: TGTGCCAGCAGCTTCACCCAGGGATGGTCACCCCTCCACTTT.